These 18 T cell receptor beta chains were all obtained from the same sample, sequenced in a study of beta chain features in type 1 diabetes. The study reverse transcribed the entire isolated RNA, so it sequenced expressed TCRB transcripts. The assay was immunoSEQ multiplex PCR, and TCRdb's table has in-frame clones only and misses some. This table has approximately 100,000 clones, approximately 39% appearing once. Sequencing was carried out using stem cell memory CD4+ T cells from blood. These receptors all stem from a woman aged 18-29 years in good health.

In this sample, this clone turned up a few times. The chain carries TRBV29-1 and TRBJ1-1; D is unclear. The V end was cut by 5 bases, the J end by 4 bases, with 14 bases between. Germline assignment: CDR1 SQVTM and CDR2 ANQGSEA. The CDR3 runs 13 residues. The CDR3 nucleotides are TGCAGCGTTAAACCCTACGGGATCACTGAAGCTTTCTTT. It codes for CSVKPYGITEAFF.

The CDR3: CASTLPTGGYEQYF. CDR3 DNA: TGTGCCAGCACCCTACCCACCGGGGGCTACGAGCAGTACTTC. V is TRBV2 and J is TRBJ2-7; the D gene is possibly TRBD2 (6 bases). Per the germline V gene, CDR1 is SNHLY and CDR2 is FYNNEI. The CDR3 runs 14 residues. Trimming took 7 bases from V and 3 from J, leaving 16 bases between them.

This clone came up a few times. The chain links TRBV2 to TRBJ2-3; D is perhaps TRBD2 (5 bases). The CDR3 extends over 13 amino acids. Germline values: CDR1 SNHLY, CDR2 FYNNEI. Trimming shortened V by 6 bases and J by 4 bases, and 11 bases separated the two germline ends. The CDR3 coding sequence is TGTGCCAGCAGGAGGGAACCCCCAGATACGCAGTATTTT. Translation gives CASRREPPDTQYF.

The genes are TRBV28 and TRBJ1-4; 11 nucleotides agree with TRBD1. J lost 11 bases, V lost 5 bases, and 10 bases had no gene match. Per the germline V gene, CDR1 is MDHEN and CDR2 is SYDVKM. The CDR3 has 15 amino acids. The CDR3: CASSPSGTGGWKLFF. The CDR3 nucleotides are TGTGCCAGCAGTCCCTCCGGGACAGGGGGTTGGAAACTGTTTTTT.

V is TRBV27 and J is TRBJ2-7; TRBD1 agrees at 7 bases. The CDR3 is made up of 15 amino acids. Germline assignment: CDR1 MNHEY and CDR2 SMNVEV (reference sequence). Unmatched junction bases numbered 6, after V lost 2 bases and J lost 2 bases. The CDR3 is CASSLGDRPTYEQYF. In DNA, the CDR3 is TGTGCCAGCAGTTTAGGGGACAGACCAACCTACGAGCAGTACTTC.

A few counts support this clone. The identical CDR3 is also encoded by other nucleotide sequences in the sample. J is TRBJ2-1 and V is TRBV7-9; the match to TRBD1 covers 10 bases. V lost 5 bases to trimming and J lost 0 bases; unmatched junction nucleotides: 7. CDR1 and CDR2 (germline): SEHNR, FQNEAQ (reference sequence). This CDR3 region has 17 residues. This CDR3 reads CASSPGQGGSSYNEQFF. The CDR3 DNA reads TGTGCCAGCAGCCCTGGACAGGGGGGGAGCTCCTACAATGAGCAGTTCTTC.

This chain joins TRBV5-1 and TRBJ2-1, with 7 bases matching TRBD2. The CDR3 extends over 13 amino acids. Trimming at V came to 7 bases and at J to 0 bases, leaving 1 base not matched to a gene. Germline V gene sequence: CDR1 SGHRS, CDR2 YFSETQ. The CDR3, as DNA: TGCGCCAGCGCTAGCGGCTCCTACAATGAGCAGTTCTTC. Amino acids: CASASGSYNEQFF.

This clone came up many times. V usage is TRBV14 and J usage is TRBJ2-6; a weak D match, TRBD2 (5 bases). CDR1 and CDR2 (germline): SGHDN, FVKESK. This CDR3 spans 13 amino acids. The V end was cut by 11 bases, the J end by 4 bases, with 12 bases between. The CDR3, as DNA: TGTGCCGGGAGAGAGTCCGGGGCCAACGTCCTGACTTTC. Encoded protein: CAGRESGANVLTF.

CDR3 sequence: CASSPLGSGQTYEQYF. The CDR3 DNA follows: TGTGCCAGCTCACCCTTGGGTAGCGGGCAAACCTACGAGCAGTACTTC. The chain uses TRBV18 and TRBJ2-7; 7 bases match TRBD2. The CDR3 has 16 amino acids. Per the germline V gene, CDR1 is KGHSH and CDR2 is LQKENI. The junction had 10 bases not matched to a gene; V was cut back by 3 bases and J by 2 bases.

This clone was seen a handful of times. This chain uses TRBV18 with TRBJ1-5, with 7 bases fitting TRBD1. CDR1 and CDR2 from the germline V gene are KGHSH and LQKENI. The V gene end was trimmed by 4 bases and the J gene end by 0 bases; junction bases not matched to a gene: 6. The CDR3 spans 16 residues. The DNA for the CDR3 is TGTGCCAGCTCACAGGGGGCTTCTTATAGCAATCAGCCCCAGCATTTT. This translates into CASSQGASYSNQPQHF.

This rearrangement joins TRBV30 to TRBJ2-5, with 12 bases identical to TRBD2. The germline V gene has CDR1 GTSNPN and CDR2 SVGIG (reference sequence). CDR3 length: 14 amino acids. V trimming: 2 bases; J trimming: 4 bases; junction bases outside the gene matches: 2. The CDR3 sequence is CAWSLLAGGETQYF. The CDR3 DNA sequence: TGTGCCTGGAGTTTACTAGCGGGGGGAGAGACCCAGTACTTC.

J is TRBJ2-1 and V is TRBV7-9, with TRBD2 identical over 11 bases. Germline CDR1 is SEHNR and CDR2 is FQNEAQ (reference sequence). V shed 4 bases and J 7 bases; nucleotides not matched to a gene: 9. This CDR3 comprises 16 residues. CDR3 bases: TGTGCCAGCAGCTCTATAGCGGGAGGGCCTAGGAATGAGCAGTTCTTC. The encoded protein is CASSSIAGGPRNEQFF. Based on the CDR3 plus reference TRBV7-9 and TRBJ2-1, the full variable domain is DTGVSQNPRHKITKRGQNVTFRCDPISEHNRLYWYRQTLGQGPEFLTYFQNEAQLEKSRLLSDRFSAERPKGSFSTLEIQRTEQGDSAMYLCASSSIAGGPRNEQFFGPGTRLTVL.

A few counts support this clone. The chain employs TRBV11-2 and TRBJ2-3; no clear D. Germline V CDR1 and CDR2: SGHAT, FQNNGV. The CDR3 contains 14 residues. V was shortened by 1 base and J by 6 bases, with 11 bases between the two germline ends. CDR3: CASSLVPLSDTQYF. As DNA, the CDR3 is TGTGCCAGCAGCTTAGTCCCTCTGTCGGATACGCAGTATTTT.

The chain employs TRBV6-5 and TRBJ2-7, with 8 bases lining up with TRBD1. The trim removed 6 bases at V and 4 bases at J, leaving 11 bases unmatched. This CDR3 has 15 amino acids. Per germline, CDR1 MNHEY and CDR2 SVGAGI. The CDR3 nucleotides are TGTGCCAGCAGGAATGGACAGGGAACCTATTACGAGCAGTACTTC. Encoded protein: CASRNGQGTYYEQYF.

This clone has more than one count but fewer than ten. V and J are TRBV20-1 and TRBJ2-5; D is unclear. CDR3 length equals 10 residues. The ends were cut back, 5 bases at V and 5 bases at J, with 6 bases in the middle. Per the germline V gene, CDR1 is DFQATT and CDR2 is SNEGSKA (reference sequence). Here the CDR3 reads CSAASETQYF. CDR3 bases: TGCAGTGCTGCCAGTGAGACCCAGTACTTC.

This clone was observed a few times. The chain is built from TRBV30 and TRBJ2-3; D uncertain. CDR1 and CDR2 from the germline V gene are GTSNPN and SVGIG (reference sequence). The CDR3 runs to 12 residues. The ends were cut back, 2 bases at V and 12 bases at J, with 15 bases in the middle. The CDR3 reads CAWSTPGRPQYF. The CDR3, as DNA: TGTGCCTGGAGTACTCCAGGCAGACCTCAGTATTTT.

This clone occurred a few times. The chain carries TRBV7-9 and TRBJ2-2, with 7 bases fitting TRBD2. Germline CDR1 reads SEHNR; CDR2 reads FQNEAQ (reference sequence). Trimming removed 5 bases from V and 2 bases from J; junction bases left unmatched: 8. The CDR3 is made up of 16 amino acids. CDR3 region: CASSPRTRTNTGELFF. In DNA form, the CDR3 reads TGTGCCAGCAGCCCACGGACTAGGACCAACACCGGGGAGCTGTTTTTT.

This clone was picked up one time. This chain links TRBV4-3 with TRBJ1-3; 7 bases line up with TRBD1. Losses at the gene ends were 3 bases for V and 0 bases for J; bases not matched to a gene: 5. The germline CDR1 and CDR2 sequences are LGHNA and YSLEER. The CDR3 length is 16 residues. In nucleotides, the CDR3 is TGCGCCAGCAGCCAGGGGACAGCCTACTCTGGAAACACCATATATTTT. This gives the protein CASSQGTAYSGNTIYF.